A single sample gave rise to the 32 T cell receptor beta chains below, sequenced in a study of T cell clonality in common variable immunodeficiency. Sequencing used immunoSEQ multiplex PCR; TCRdb keeps in-frame clones, though not all of them. The table lists 45,000 to 55,000 clones, with no singletons. Sequencing was done on a sample of peripheral blood mononuclear cells. The receptors here all came from a person aged 18 to 75 in good health.

In its sample, this clone was seen many times. The CDR3 end lies 3 residues beyond the end of the read and is filled in from the germline J gene. The chain recombines TRBV7-9 with TRBJ1-2; no clear D. Germline V gene data show CDR1 as SEHNR and CDR2 as FQNEAQ (reference sequence). The CDR3 totals 14 residues. Trimming cost V 2 bases and J 6 bases, with 13 bases left between them. The CDR3 protein is CASSLPRGVDGYTF. The CDR3 DNA, read in part, is TGTGCCAGCAGCTTACCCCGGGGAGTTGATGGC.

This clone appeared many times. The read gets to within 3 residues of the CDR3 end, and the germline J gene fills in the rest. This chain uses TRBV10-3 with TRBJ1-2, with 8 bases fitting TRBD1. J was trimmed by 5 bases and V by 10 bases; bases with no gene match: 12. CDR1 ENHRY and CDR2 SYGVKD come from the germline V gene. This CDR3 is built from 14 residues. The CDR3 bases that were read are TGTGCCACTACACCGGGACAGGCGAATTATGGC. This encodes CATTPGQANYG. The whole CDR3 sequence reads CATTPGQANYGYTF.

This clone has a count of ten or more. With the read ending 3 residues before the CDR3 end, the germline J gene is used to fill in that end. V usage is TRBV5-6 and J usage is TRBJ2-2; no definite D call. Germline lookup yields CDR1 SGHDT and CDR2 YYEEEE. V shed 2 bases and J shed 1 base, with 9 bases lying between them. The CDR3 extends over 15 amino acids. The CDR3 sequence is CASSLKAGNTGELFF. CDR3 bases read: TGTGCCAGCAGCTTAAAGGCAGGGAACACCGGGGAG.

This clone was observed at least ten times. From the germline J gene comes the end of the CDR3, since the read stops 3 residues before it. The J gene is TRBJ1-1, the V gene TRBV18; 8 bases are shared with TRBD1. The CDR3 consists of 15 residues. Germline values: CDR1 KGHSH, CDR2 LQKENI. The V gene end was trimmed by 0 bases and the J gene end by 1 base; junction bases not matched to a gene: 1. The CDR3: CASSPPTGENTEAFF. CDR3 DNA (partial): TGTGCCAGCTCACCACCGACAGGGGAGAACACTGAA.

This clone was recorded at least ten times. The CDR3 end lies 3 residues beyond the end of the read and is filled in from the germline J gene. The genes are TRBV2 and TRBJ2-5; 8 bases map to TRBD2. The junction had 5 bases not matched to a gene; V was cut back by 6 bases and J by 5 bases. Germline values: CDR1 SNHLY, CDR2 FYNNEI. The CDR3 covers 13 residues. This CDR3 reads CASSFSGAETQYF. CDR3 bases read: TGTGCCAGCAGCTTTAGCGGGGCGGAGACC.

This clone was counted at least ten times. The read terminates 3 residues before the CDR3 end, so the remaining end is supplied by the germline J gene. The rearrangement uses TRBV20-1 and TRBJ2-6; 10 positions match TRBD1. CDR3 size: 17 residues. The germline gives CDR1 DFQATT, CDR2 SNEGSKA (reference sequence). V was clipped by 1 base and J by 0 bases; unmatched bases: 3. CDR3 region: CSARAGTGVSGANVLTF. The covered CDR3 bases are TGCAGTGCTAGAGCCGGGACAGGGGTCTCTGGGGCCAACGTC.

Of note for this clone: The sequence runs out 3 residues before the end of the CDR3; the remainder is reconstructed from the germline J gene. The chain links TRBV20-1 to TRBJ2-1, with 7 bases aligning to TRBD2. The CDR3 loop spans 14 amino acids. V shed 2 bases and J 3 bases; nucleotides not matched to a gene: 4. From germline, CDR1 is DFQATT and CDR2 SNEGSKA (reference sequence). Partial CDR3 DNA: TGCAGTGCTAGACGCCTAGCGGACTACAATGAG. The encoded protein is CSARRLADYNE. The entire CDR3 sequence reads CSARRLADYNEQFF.

This clone was recorded at least ten times. From the germline J gene comes the end of the CDR3, since the read stops 3 residues before it. This rearrangement joins TRBV2 to TRBJ2-3; 9 nucleotides agree with TRBD1. This CDR3 spans 14 amino acids. V dropped 7 bases and J dropped 4; count of bases not matched to a gene: 6. Per the germline V gene, CDR1 is SNHLY and CDR2 is FYNNEI. The CDR3 DNA, read in part, is TGTGCCAGCAAATGGGACAGGGCTTCAGATACG. It translates to CASKWDRASDT. The CDR3 in full is CASKWDRASDTQYF.

This clone was seen repeatedly, ten times or more. The read falls 3 residues short of the CDR3 end, and the missing part is taken from the germline J gene. The chain links TRBV11-3 to TRBJ2-3; TRBD2 is a possible D gene (5 bases). The CDR3 contains 14 residues. Trimming took off 3 bases at V and 1 base at J, with 8 bases between the two ends. The V gene's germline CDR1 is SGHNT and CDR2 YENEEA. The DNA read from the CDR3 is TGTGCCAGCAGCTTTGAGGGTGGCACAGATACG. It is translated as CASSFEGGTDT. The entire CDR3 is CASSFEGGTDTQYF.

There are many counts of this clone. The read ends 3 residues before the CDR3 terminus; that terminus is restored from the germline J gene. This chain connects TRBV2 to TRBJ2-1; TRBD1 aligns across 7 bases. Germline V gene sequence: CDR1 SNHLY, CDR2 FYNNEI. The CDR3 extends over 12 amino acids. V was pared by 7 bases and J by 8 bases, with 5 bases of the junction left unmatched. CDR3 DNA (partial): TGTGCCAGCACCAAACAGGGGCATGAG. It is translated as CASTKQGHE. The full-length CDR3 reads as CASTKQGHEQFF. The full variable domain, its missing parts supplied by reference TRBV2 and TRBJ2-1, is EPEVTQTPSHQVTQMGQEVILRCVPISNHLYFYWYRQILGQKVEFLVSFYNNEISEKSEIFDDQFSVERPDGSNFTLKIRSTKLEDSAMYFCASTKQGHEQFFGPGTRLTVL.

There are many counts of this clone. The junction differs from germline at one of its ends, possibly a read error. The sequence runs out 3 residues before the end of the CDR3; the remainder is reconstructed from the germline J gene. This chain connects TRBV4-2 to TRBJ2-7; TRBD2 might be the D (7 bases). The CDR3 runs to 14 residues. Germline V gives CDR1 LGHNA, CDR2 YNFKEQ. Partial CDR3 DNA: TGCGCCAGCAGCCCTACTAAGGGGGGGAACGAG. Protein product: CASSPTKGGNE. The CDR3 as a whole reads CASSPTKGGNEQYF.

In this sample, this clone turned up many times. The CDR3 extends 3 residues past the end of the read, so its final part is completed from the germline J gene. This sequence joins TRBV20-1 and TRBJ2-3, with a weak D call TRBD2 (6 bases). The V gene lost 6 bases and the J gene lost 2 bases, with 18 bases spanning the gap. This CDR3 is 15 amino acids long. The germline V gene encodes CDR1 DFQATT and CDR2 SNEGSKA (reference sequence). CDR3 sequence reads: CSASVAAGSTDTQYF. The DNA read from the CDR3 is TGCAGTGCCTCGGTTGCGGCGGGGTCCACAGATACG.

This clone showed up many times. The DNA ends 3 residues before the CDR3 does, and the rest of the CDR3 is filled in from the germline J gene. The V gene is TRBV2, the J gene TRBJ2-3; 9 bases are a match to TRBD2. Germline CDR1 and CDR2: SNHLY and FYNNEI. Trimming removed 3 bases from V and 4 bases from J; junction bases left unmatched: 11. The CDR3 has 17 residues. The CDR3 bases that were read are TGTGCCAGCAGTGACTTCCGCGGGAGGGCCAGCGCAGATACG. It encodes CASSDFRGRASADT. In full, the CDR3 reads CASSDFRGRASADTQYF.

With respect to this clone: The CDR3 is cut off 3 residues early in the read; its end comes from the germline J gene. J is TRBJ1-6 and V is TRBV19, with TRBD1 matching over 9 bases. The CDR3 extends over 15 amino acids. V was clipped by 6 bases and J by 8 bases; unmatched bases: 8. Germline V CDR1 and CDR2: LNHDA, SQIVND (reference sequence). CDR3: CASRDWTGADSPLHF. Incomplete CDR3 DNA: TGTGCCAGTAGGGACTGGACAGGGGCCGATTCACCC.

This clone was recorded at least ten times. The read ends 3 residues early relative to the CDR3; the germline J gene fills the gap. The rearrangement joins TRBV20-1 to TRBJ2-3, with 9 bases fitting TRBD2. Trimming removed 0 bases from V and 4 bases from J; junction bases left unmatched: 5. The germline V gene encodes CDR1 DFQATT and CDR2 SNEGSKA (reference sequence). The CDR3 length is 15 residues. The sequenced CDR3 bases are TGCAGTGCTAGAGAGGGGACTAGCTTGGCAGATACG. Translated, it gives CSAREGTSLADT. The CDR3 in its entirety is CSAREGTSLADTQYF.

There are many counts of this clone. The read ends 3 residues before the CDR3 terminus; that terminus is restored from the germline J gene. This chain joins TRBV28 and TRBJ1-2, with 7 nucleotides matching TRBD1. The CDR3 is 16 residues long. CDR1 MDHEN and CDR2 SYDVKM come from the germline V gene. With 6 bases clipped from V and 3 bases from J, the junction kept 13 bases outside the gene matches. The DNA read from the CDR3 is TGTGCCAGCAGCCTCTCATCCCTTCAGGGGGACTATGGC. Protein sequence: CASSLSSLQGDYG. The whole CDR3 is CASSLSSLQGDYGYTF.

In its sample, this clone was seen many times. The read is 3 residues too short to cover the CDR3 end, so that end is filled in from the germline J gene. This chain uses TRBV5-1 with TRBJ2-1; a possible D gene is TRBD1 (6 bases). The CDR3 is 15 amino acids. With 7 bases removed from V and 6 bases from J, the gap between germline ends came to 20 bases. The V gene's germline CDR1 is SGHRS and CDR2 YFSETQ. The CDR3 sequence is CASQLTNRASNEQFF. CDR3 DNA (partial): TGCGCCAGCCAATTAACTAACAGGGCCTCCAATGAG.

This clone has ten or more counts. The DNA read from the CDR3 is TGCAGTGCTGGGGGACAGGGAGAGACC. It codes for CSAGGQGET. The whole CDR3 is CSAGGQGETQYF. This chain links TRBV20-1 with TRBJ2-5; 9 bases are a match to TRBD1. With the read ending 3 residues before the CDR3 end, the germline J gene is used to fill in that end. V lost 5 bases and J lost 4; bases outside the gene matches: 2. Germline assignment: CDR1 DFQATT and CDR2 SNEGSKA (reference sequence). The CDR3 loop spans 12 amino acids.

In its sample, this clone was seen many times. Sequencing ends 3 residues short of the CDR3 end; the germline J gene provides the rest. The chain employs TRBV7-2 and TRBJ2-7; a possible D gene is TRBD1 (5 bases). V dropped 5 bases and J dropped 3 bases, with 17 bases sitting between them. Germline CDR1 is SGHTA and CDR2 is FQGNSA. There are 15 residues in the CDR3. The CDR3 loop reads CASSPRQWRFYEQYF. Partial CDR3 DNA: TGTGCCAGCAGCCCCAGACAGTGGAGATTCTACGAG. The full variable domain, in which reference TRBV7-2 and TRBJ2-7 provide the parts outside the CDR3, is GAGVSQSPSNKVTEKGKDVELRCDPISGHTALYWYRQSLGQGLEFLIYFQGNSAPDKSGLPSDRFSAERTGGSVSTLTIQRTQQEDSAVYLCASSPRQWRFYEQYFGPGTRLTVT.

Note on this clone: Sequencing ends 3 residues short of the CDR3 end; the germline J gene provides the rest. Other DNA sequences in this sample translate to the same CDR3. The gene calls are TRBV7-6 and TRBJ1-2; TRBD1 agrees at 7 bases. From germline, CDR1 is SGHVS and CDR2 FNYEAQ. The CDR3 consists of 15 residues. The V gene end was trimmed by 5 bases and the J gene end by 4 bases; junction bases not matched to a gene: 10. The sequenced part of the CDR3 DNA is TGTGCCAGCAGCCCTCAGGGAGGGGGCTCCTATGGC. Encoded protein: CASSPQGGGSYG. The whole CDR3 reads CASSPQGGGSYGYTF.

This clone came up many times. The read ends 3 residues early relative to the CDR3; the germline J gene fills the gap. The V call is TRBV20-1, the J call TRBJ2-3; 8 bases match TRBD2. This CDR3 has 13 residues. J lost 2 bases, V lost 7 bases, and 5 bases had no gene match. Germline V lookup: CDR1 DFQATT, CDR2 SNEGSKA (reference sequence). CDR3 DNA, as far as it was read: TGCAGTGTGTGGCGGGGGGACACAGATACG. This translates into CSVWRGDTDT. Given in full, the CDR3 is CSVWRGDTDTQYF.

In this sample, this clone is medium-sized. Coverage ceases 3 residues before the CDR3 finishes, and the germline J gene fills in the end. The chain employs TRBV5-1 and TRBJ2-2; TRBD1 might be the D (6 bases). This CDR3 comprises 16 residues. Trimming cost V 1 base and J 1 base, with 11 bases left between them. Germline CDR1 reads SGHRS; CDR2 reads YFSETQ. The CDR3 here is CASSLPGAGNTGELFF. The CDR3 bases that were read are TGCGCCAGCAGCTTGCCAGGGGCCGGGAACACCGGGGAG.

In its sample, this clone was seen many times. The read ends 3 residues early relative to the CDR3; the germline J gene fills the gap. The genes are TRBV4-1 and TRBJ2-5, with TRBD1 identical over 7 bases. The CDR3 covers 15 residues. Germline values: CDR1 MGHRA, CDR2 YSYEKL. V was clipped by 4 bases and J by 4 bases; unmatched bases: 9. The CDR3 DNA, read in part, is TGCGCCAGCAGCCGAATTACAGGGGCTGGAGAGACC. Protein: CASSRITGAGET. The entire CDR3 is CASSRITGAGETQYF.

Of note for this clone: The read halts 3 residues ahead of the CDR3 end, with the missing end drawn from the germline J gene. The V call is TRBV20-1, the J call TRBJ1-1; D uncertain. This CDR3 is built from 14 residues. With 6 bases removed from V and 0 bases from J, the gap between germline ends came to 14 bases. Per germline, CDR1 DFQATT and CDR2 SNEGSKA (reference sequence). This CDR3 reads CSARVFPLNTEAFF. The CDR3 DNA, read in part, is TGCAGTGCGCGGGTTTTTCCGTTGAACACTGAA.

This clone was counted ten times or more. Sequencing ends 3 residues short of the CDR3 end; the germline J gene provides the rest. The V call is TRBV10-3, the J call TRBJ1-4, with D maybe TRBD1 (5 bases). From germline, CDR1 is ENHRY and CDR2 SYGVKD. CDR3 length equals 14 residues. Trimming removed 6 bases at V and 7 bases at J, with 15 bases between. CDR3 DNA (partial): TGTGCCATCAGCCCCACAGGAGCCACTGAAAAA. Its protein product is CAISPTGATEK. The full CDR3 sequence reads CAISPTGATEKLFF.

This clone appeared many times. Sequencing ends 3 residues short of the CDR3 end; the germline J gene provides the rest. The chain links TRBV12-5 to TRBJ2-1; 12 nucleotides agree with TRBD2. The V gene's germline CDR1 is LGHNT and CDR2 FRNRAP. The trim removed 4 bases at V and 0 bases at J, leaving 10 bases unmatched. The CDR3 sequence is 19 residues long. Partial CDR3 DNA: TGTGCTAGTGGTTCTACCCTAGGACTAGCGGGGAGCTCCTACAATGAG. Translating it yields CASGSTLGLAGSSYNE. The whole CDR3 protein is CASGSTLGLAGSSYNEQFF.

In its sample, this clone was seen many times. The CDR3 end is not reached by the read, which stops 3 residues before it; the germline J gene fills it in. The rearrangement links TRBV6-2 or TRBV6-3 to TRBJ2-7; 7 nucleotides match TRBD2. Looked up from germline, CDR1 is MNHEY and CDR2 is SVGEGT. The CDR3 extends over 17 amino acids. Trimming cost V 4 bases and J 6 bases; bases outside gene matches: 18. The DNA read from the CDR3 is TGTGCCAGCAGTTCCCCCCCTAGCGCGGGAGAACGGCGCGAG. Protein: CASSSPPSAGERRE. The whole CDR3 region reads CASSSPPSAGERREQYF.

Regarding this clone: The CDR3 goes on 3 residues after the read ends, and that part is filled in from the germline J gene. The V and J genes are TRBV5-1 and TRBJ1-2, with D possibly matching TRBD1 (6 bases). V was clipped by 4 bases and J by 4 bases, with 14 bases between them. This CDR3 region has 14 residues. Per the germline V gene, CDR1 is SGHRS and CDR2 is YFSETQ. The CDR3 bases that were read are TGCGCCAGCAGCAGAGCAGACAGGTCCTATGGC. This gives the protein CASSRADRSYG. The whole CDR3 sequence reads CASSRADRSYGYTF.

This clone occurred many times. The CDR3 extends 3 residues past the end of the read, so its final part is completed from the germline J gene. The chain combines TRBV7-3 with TRBJ2-5; D call uncertain. CDR1 SGHTA and CDR2 FQGTGA come from the germline V gene. V shed 5 bases and J shed 2 bases, with 9 bases lying between them. The CDR3 is made up of 13 amino acids. The sequenced CDR3 bases are TGTGCCAGCAGCCTACAGCCTCAAGAGACC. Translation gives CASSLQPQET. The CDR3 as a whole reads CASSLQPQETQYF.

There are many counts of this clone. The CDR3 is cut off 3 residues early in the read; its end comes from the germline J gene. The rearrangement joins TRBV5-6 to TRBJ2-7, with 14 bases lining up with TRBD2. The CDR3 loop spans 15 amino acids. Germline CDR1 SGHDT, CDR2 YYEEEE. J lost 5 bases, V lost 5 bases, and 6 bases had no gene match. The CDR3 protein is CASRQGLAGVNEQYF. The covered CDR3 bases are TGTGCCAGCAGACAGGGACTAGCGGGAGTCAACGAG.

There are many counts of this clone. The read finishes 3 residues shy of the CDR3 end, and the germline J gene is used to complete it. V and J are TRBV2 and TRBJ2-1; 12 bases agree with TRBD2. The CDR3 runs to 17 residues. Germline V gene sequence: CDR1 SNHLY, CDR2 FYNNEI. J lost 7 bases, V lost 0 bases, and 7 bases had no gene match. CDR3 protein: CASSEALGLAGYNEQFF. The sequenced CDR3 bases are TGTGCCAGCAGTGAAGCGCTTGGACTAGCGGGATATAATGAG.

This clone was counted ten times or more. The sequence runs out 3 residues before the end of the CDR3; the remainder is reconstructed from the germline J gene. J is TRBJ1-2 and V is TRBV5-4; 7 bases are shared with TRBD1. The trim removed 0 bases at V and 3 bases at J, leaving 2 bases unmatched. CDR3 length: 14 amino acids. CDR1 and CDR2 (germline): SGHNT, YYREEE (reference sequence). CDR3 residues: CASSLDGTDYGYTF. CDR3 bases read: TGTGCCAGCAGCTTGGACGGGACAGACTATGGC. The variable domain in full, with the rest retrieved from reference TRBV5-4 and TRBJ1-2, is ETGVTQSPTHLIKTRGQQVTLRCSSQSGHNTVSWYQQALGQGPQFIFQYYREEENGRGNFPPRFSGLQFPNYSSELNVNALELDDSALYLCASSLDGTDYGYTFGSGTRLTVV.